What follows are 17 T cell receptor beta chains derived from one specimen sequenced in a study of control samples from healthy donors and cancer patients. Some clones are missing from TCRdb's copy, which holds only in-frame ones; the method was immunoSEQ multiplex PCR. The table includes some 140,000 clones, 85% to 95% detected once. Sequencing was done on a sample of blood. These receptors were obtained from a man between 40 and 49 years old in good health.

The chain uses TRBV6-2 or TRBV6-3 and TRBJ2-7, with D possibly TRBD1 on 6 matching bases. The germline V gene encodes CDR1 MNHEY and CDR2 SVGEGT. Between the trimmed V and J ends, which lost 4 bases and 2 bases, there was a span of 6 bases. The CDR3 is made up of 12 amino acids. CDR3 DNA sequence: TGTGCCAGCAGTTGGACAGCCTACGAGCAGTACTTC. Its translation is CASSWTAYEQYF.

This sequence joins TRBV5-6 and TRBJ1-4; no reliable D call. Germline CDR1 reads SGHDT; CDR2 reads YYEEEE. Deletions cut 0 bases from V and 3 bases from J, with 9 bases between. The CDR3 totals 15 residues. DNA of the CDR3: TGTGCCAGCAGCTTGGGAGGTTGGTCTAATGAAAAACTGTTTTTT. Residues: CASSLGGWSNEKLFF.

The V and J genes are TRBV4-3 and TRBJ1-3; weak D call: TRBD1 (5 bases). Trimming stripped 0 bases from V and 0 bases from J, with 9 bases between. Germline values: CDR1 LGHNA, CDR2 YSLEER. This CDR3 region has 16 residues. CDR3 nucleotide sequence: TGCGCCAGCAGCCAAGATCGGGGGAACTCTGGAAACACCATATATTTT. It codes for CASSQDRGNSGNTIYF.

The chain has TRBV7-6 and TRBJ1-5, with D unclear. The CDR3 sequence is 13 residues long. V gave up 1 base and J gave up 6 bases, with 7 bases separating them. CDR1 and CDR2 (germline): SGHVS, FNYEAQ. The CDR3 reads CASSLGSSQPQHF. The CDR3 DNA is TGTGCCAGCAGCTTAGGGTCGAGTCAGCCCCAGCATTTT.

V is TRBV4-1 and J is TRBJ1-2; D gene uncertain. Trimming cost V 4 bases and J 3 bases, with 12 bases left between them. The germline CDR1 and CDR2 sequences are MGHRA and YSYEKL. The CDR3 length is 14 residues. The CDR3 spells CASSLAHGDYGYTF. The CDR3, as DNA: TGCGCCAGCAGCCTCGCACACGGGGACTATGGCTACACCTTC.

This chain links TRBV5-1 with TRBJ1-5; the D is unclear. The CDR3 is 13 amino acids. Germline V CDR1 and CDR2: SGHRS, YFSETQ. V was shortened by 0 bases and J by 7 bases, with 8 bases between the two germline ends. The DNA for the CDR3 is TGCGCCAGCAGCTTGGGAGACGAACAGCCCCAGCATTTT. Translation gives CASSLGDEQPQHF. The complete variable domain, with remaining parts taken from reference TRBV5-1 and TRBJ1-5, reads KAGVTQTPRYLIKTRGQQVTLSCSPISGHRSVSWYQQTPGQGLQFLFEYFSETQRNKGNFPGRFSGRQFSNSRSEMNVSTLELGDSALYLCASSLGDEQPQHFGDGTRLSIL.

This rearrangement joins TRBV6-1 to TRBJ1-6; 9 bases agree with TRBD1. V dropped 3 bases and J dropped 3; count of bases not matched to a gene: 9. Per germline, CDR1 MNHNS and CDR2 SASEGT. The CDR3 has 18 residues. CDR3 sequence reads: CASSDPPDRGSYNSPLHF. In nucleotides, the CDR3 is TGTGCCAGCAGTGACCCCCCGGACAGGGGAAGCTATAATTCACCCCTCCACTTT.

This chain links TRBV6-2 or TRBV6-3 with TRBJ1-1; no clear D gene. The CDR3 extends over 14 amino acids. The germline CDR1 and CDR2 sequences are MNHEY and SVGEGT. The V end lost 4 bases, the J end lost 1 base, and 10 bases lay between the germline ends. The CDR3 DNA sequence: TGTGCCAGCAGTTCACCCAAAAGGAACACTGAAGCTTTCTTT. The encoded protein is CASSSPKRNTEAFF.

The chain has TRBV24-1 and TRBJ1-5; D call uncertain. V was trimmed by 3 bases and J by 3 bases, leaving 8 bases between them. The germline V gene encodes CDR1 KGHDR and CDR2 SFDVKD. This CDR3 contains 14 residues. The CDR3: CATSDAANNQPQHF. The CDR3 DNA reads TGTGCCACCAGTGATGCGGCTAACAATCAGCCCCAGCATTTT.

In its sample, this clone was seen once. The chain has TRBV15 and TRBJ1-4; no clear D. Germline assignment: CDR1 LNHNV and CDR2 YYDKDF (reference sequence). Trimming cost V 1 base and J 4 bases, with 7 bases left between them. The CDR3 has 14 residues. In nucleotides, the CDR3 is TGTGCCACCAGCAGAGCGGGGATTAATGAAAAACTGTTTTTT. It translates to CATSRAGINEKLFF.

The chain joins TRBV19 to TRBJ1-1; unclear D gene. The CDR3 runs 14 residues. Per the germline V gene, CDR1 is LNHDA and CDR2 is SQIVND (reference sequence). V dropped 6 bases and J dropped 1 base, with 12 bases sitting between them. The CDR3 nucleotides read TGTGCCAGTAGCACATACGACGGGAACACTGAAGCTTTCTTT. Translating it yields CASSTYDGNTEAFF.

The CDR3 region is CASRTLRGFSYEQYF. In DNA form, the CDR3 reads TGTGCCAGCAGGACCCTAAGAGGGTTCTCCTACGAGCAGTACTTC. V is TRBV28 and J is TRBJ2-7; D possibly corresponds to TRBD2 (5 bases). V was cut by 6 bases and J by 0 bases, with 15 bases left in between. This CDR3 contains 15 residues. CDR1 is MDHEN and CDR2 is SYDVKM in the germline V gene. Complete variable domain (other parts from reference TRBV28 and TRBJ2-7): DVKVTQSSRYLVKRTGEKVFLECVQDMDHENMFWYRQDPGLGLRLIYFSYDVKMKEKGDIPEGYSVSREKKERFSLILESASTNQTSMYLCASRTLRGFSYEQYFGPGTRLTVT.

This clone has only one observation. This chain links TRBV21-1 with TRBJ1-6. TRBV21-1 is classified as a pseudogene. The CDR3 covers 16 residues. CDR3: CASPPGSRSYNSPLHF. DNA of the CDR3: TGTGCCAGCCCCCCCGGGTCGCGCTCCTATAATTCACCCCTCCACTTT.

This clone was recorded once. The rearrangement uses TRBV19 and TRBJ2-1; 7 positions agree with TRBD1. CDR3 length equals 12 residues. Trimming at V came to 6 bases and at J to 6 bases, leaving 2 bases not matched to a gene. Germline V gene lookup returns CDR1 LNHDA and CDR2 SQIVND (reference sequence). In DNA, the CDR3 is TGTGCCAGTAGCGCAGGGGGCAATGAGCAGTTCTTC. Amino acids: CASSAGGNEQFF. Full variable domain (missing parts from reference TRBV19 and TRBJ2-1): DGGITQSPKYLFRKEGQNVTLSCEQNLNHDAMYWYRQDPGQGLRLIYYSQIVNDFQKGDIAEGYSVSREKKESFPLTVTSAQKNPTAFYLCASSAGGNEQFFGPGTRLTVL.

The chain links TRBV9 to TRBJ1-1, with 7 bases matching TRBD1. V gave up 4 bases and J gave up 0 bases; unmatched junction bases: 21. The CDR3 covers 20 residues. Germline CDR1 SGDLS, CDR2 YYNGEE. CDR3 sequence (DNA): TGTGCCAGCAGCAATGGGTACGGTCAGGGGGGCGCGGGGATGAACACTGAAGCTTTCTTT. Amino acids: CASSNGYGQGGAGMNTEAFF. The entire variable domain, with the rest obtained from reference TRBV9 and TRBJ1-1, is as follows: DSGVTQTPKHLITATGQRVTLRCSPRSGDLSVYWYQQSLDQGLQFLIQYYNGEERAKGNILERFSAQQFPDLHSELNLSSLELGDSALYFCASSNGYGQGGAGMNTEAFFGQGTRLTVV.

The chain is built from TRBV18 and TRBJ1-5; TRBD1 matches at 9 bases. Germline lookup yields CDR1 KGHSH and CDR2 LQKENI. The CDR3 is made up of 14 amino acids. J lost 8 bases, V lost 5 bases, and 7 bases had no gene match. CDR3 bases: TGTGCCAGCTCAAGGACAGGGGCCGGAGAGCCCCAGCATTTT. It encodes CASSRTGAGEPQHF. Full variable domain (missing parts from reference TRBV18 and TRBJ1-5): NAGVMQNPRHLVRRRGQEARLRCSPMKGHSHVYWYRQLPEEGLKFMVYLQKENIIDESGMPKERFSAEFPKEGPSILRIQQVVRGDSAAYFCASSRTGAGEPQHFGDGTRLSIL.

J is TRBJ1-2 and V is TRBV7-9; TRBD1 matches at 12 bases. The V gene's germline CDR1 is SEHNR and CDR2 FQNEAQ (reference sequence). J lost 8 bases, V lost 4 bases, and 14 bases had no gene match. This CDR3 is built from 17 residues. The CDR3 here is CASSSGRMGQGAQGYTF. The CDR3 nucleotides read TGTGCCAGCAGCTCTGGAAGAATGGGACAGGGGGCCCAAGGCTACACCTTC. Together with reference TRBV7-9 and TRBJ1-2, the CDR3 gives the full variable domain: DTGVSQNPRHKITKRGQNVTFRCDPISEHNRLYWYRQTLGQGPEFLTYFQNEAQLEKSRLLSDRFSAERPKGSFSTLEIQRTEQGDSAMYLCASSSGRMGQGAQGYTFGSGTRLTVV.